Listed below are T cell receptor beta chains from one sample, sequenced in a study of T cells in localized non-small cell lung cancer. The repertoire was sequenced with immunoSEQ multiplex PCR; TCRdb's copy has only in-frame clones and lacks some. There are roughly 48,000 clones in the sample; around 77% occur only once, and roughly a sixth lies in the top ten. The sequenced sample was peripheral blood, obtained before any cancer treatment. These receptors came from a man aged 35 to 70 with stage I squamous cell lung carcinoma. CDR3s include the opening cysteine and the closing phenylalanine or tryptophan. Each record gives: V gene, J gene, D gene, clone size, CDR3 protein, CDR3 DNA. The D gene is left open where the match is weak. Where a row states a size, it is once, few, many or the class of an expanded clone; other rows omit it.

>TRBV5-1|TRBJ2-7|-|medium-sized
CASSLAQETYEQYF
TGCGCCAGCAGCTTGGCCCAGGAAACTTACGAGCAGTACTTC
>TRBV19|TRBJ2-3|TRBD2|once
CASSSGTTGDTQYF
TGTGCCAGCTCCTCCGGGACTACCGGAGATACGCAGTATTTT
>TRBV13|TRBJ2-1|-|-
CASSPVGPSYNEQFF
TGTGCCAGCAGCCCCGTGGGGCCTTCCTACAATGAGCAGTTCTTC
>TRBV27|TRBJ1-2|TRBD1|-
CASSLSRGPLFNYGYTF
TGTGCCAGCAGTTTATCTAGGGGGCCCTTATTTAACTATGGCTACACCTTC
>TRBV11-2|TRBJ2-5|TRBD1|-
CASSSQGQHWEETQYF
TGTGCCAGCAGCTCACAGGGACAGCACTGGGAAGAGACCCAGTACTTC
>TRBV2|TRBJ1-2|-|-
CASSEKGYRGYTF
TGTGCCAGCAGTGAAAAAGGGTATCGGGGCTACACCTTC
>TRBV29-1|TRBJ1-2|-|-
CSVEQGTNYGYTF
TGCAGCGTTGAACAGGGTACTAACTATGGCTACACCTTC
>TRBV7-9|TRBJ2-7|-|-
CASSSETYEQYF
TGTGCCAGCAGCTCCGAAACATACGAGCAGTACTTC
>TRBV4-1|TRBJ1-1|TRBD1|-
CASSQDGTGEKAFF
TGCGCCAGCAGCCAAGATGGGACAGGGGAGAAGGCTTTCTTT
>TRBV6-5|TRBJ1-1|-|-
CASSYSGTAGGTEAFF
TGTGCCAGCAGTTACTCAGGGACGGCCGGGGGGACTGAAGCTTTCTTT
>TRBV19|TRBJ1-4|-|-
CASTPSRGPANEKLFF
TGTGCCAGTACTCCTAGTCGGGGCCCGGCTAATGAAAAACTGTTTTTT
>TRBV28|TRBJ2-2|-|-
CASSTAGRGNTGELFF
TGTGCCAGCAGCACAGCCGGCCGGGGGAACACCGGGGAGCTGTTTTTT
>TRBV18|TRBJ1-2|-|-
CASSPGWSYGYTF
TGTGCCAGCTCACCGGGGTGGTCCTATGGCTACACCTTC